These 3 T cell receptor beta chains were all obtained from the same sample, sequenced in a study of STAT5B mutations in CD4+ large granular lymphocyte leukemia. Only in-frame clones appear in the TCRdb table, and some are missing; sequencing was by immunoSEQ multiplex PCR. This sample yields roughly 30,000 clones, of which more than 75% are seen a single time; roughly 2% belongs to the top ten. Sequenced material: CD4+ T cells from blood buffy coats. Every receptor here comes from a human donor in good health.

The chain couples TRBV9 to TRBJ2-3; 7 nucleotides match TRBD2. The J segment lost 6 bases and the V segment lost 0 bases, leaving 4 bases of the junction unmatched. The CDR3 runs 14 residues. Germline-derived CDR1 and CDR2 are SGDLS and YYNGEE. DNA of the CDR3: TGTGCCAGCAGCGTAGGGCTAGCGGTCGATACGCAGTATTTT. It translates to CASSVGLAVDTQYF.

V and J are TRBV4-3 and TRBJ1-2; D is perhaps TRBD1 (5 bases). The CDR3 is 13 residues long. The germline gives CDR1 LGHNA, CDR2 YSLEER. V lost 1 base, J lost 4 bases, and 7 bases lay in between. This chain's CDR3 is CASSQGDGYGYTF. The CDR3 DNA is TGCGCCAGCAGCCAAGGGGACGGCTATGGCTACACCTTC.

In its sample, this clone was seen a few times. CDR3 in DNA: TGTGCCAGCAGTGAAGAATACGAGCAGTACTTC. As protein: CASSEEYEQYF. The gene calls are TRBV2 and TRBJ2-7; D remains unclear. Germline CDR1 is SNHLY and CDR2 is FYNNEI. The CDR3 has 11 amino acids. V dropped 1 base and J dropped 4 bases, with 2 bases sitting between them.